The 31 T cell receptor beta chains given below trace back to one sample, sequenced in a study of spatial heterogeneity in lung cancer. TCRdb called the 5' RACE reads again in MiXCR, with one record for every CDR3 protein. The sample lists fewer than 45,000 distinct CDR3 sequences, approximately 6.5% occurring once. Time point here: sample taken at primary tumor resection. Whole RNA obtained from tumor, nontumor lung or frozen PBMC underwent sequencing without sorting. The sample was PBMCs, taken at surgery. The receptor source for this set is a female donor with early-stage non-small cell lung cancer.

This clonotype was observed a few times. V usage is TRBV6-5 and J usage is TRBJ2-7, with D possibly being TRBD1 (5 bases). Germline V gene data show CDR1 as MNHEY and CDR2 as SVGAGI. The CDR3 runs 11 residues. V was shortened by 0 bases and J by 9 bases, with 6 bases between the two germline ends. Written as DNA, the CDR3 is TGTGCCAGCAGTTACTCGGGGCTGCAGTACTTC. It yields the protein CASSYSGLQYF.

The table lists this clonotype with many counts. The chain is built from TRBV11-2 and TRBJ2-7; tentative D call: TRBD1 (6 bases). The ends were cut back, 5 bases at V and 0 bases at J, with 8 bases in the middle. Germline V CDR1 and CDR2: SGHAT, FQNNGV. The CDR3 is made up of 13 amino acids. The DNA for the CDR3 is TGTGCCAGCAGCACGGACAGCTCCTACGAGCAGTACTTC. Encoded protein: CASSTDSSYEQYF.

The V and J genes are TRBV3-1 and TRBJ1-6; 8 bases are shared with TRBD1. The germline V gene encodes CDR1 LGHDT and CDR2 YNNKEL (reference sequence). The CDR3 is made up of 16 amino acids. Unmatched junction bases numbered 7, after V lost 4 bases and J lost 5 bases. CDR3 amino acids: CASSPTDRGDNSPLHF. The DNA for the CDR3 is TGTGCCAGCAGCCCTACCGACAGGGGAGATAATTCACCCCTCCACTTT.

This clonotype was found many times. The rearrangement uses TRBV7-8 and TRBJ2-5; D may match TRBD1 or TRBD2 (5 bases each). CDR3 length equals 14 residues. In germline, CDR1 is SGHVS, CDR2 FQNEAQ. Trimming removed 0 bases from V and 5 bases from J, with 10 bases in between. Here the CDR3 reads CASSLAARDETQYF. DNA for the CDR3: TGTGCCAGCAGCTTAGCGGCGAGGGACGAGACCCAGTACTTC. The variable domain in full, completed from reference TRBV7-8 and TRBJ2-5, reads GAGVSQSPRYKVAKRGQDVALRCDPISGHVSLFWYQQALGQGPEFLTYFQNEAQLDKSGLPSDRFFAERPEGSVSTLKIQRTQQEDSAVYLCASSLAARDETQYFGPGTRLLVL.

This clonotype has just a few counts. The V call is TRBV2, the J call TRBJ1-2; D might be TRBD1 (5 bases). The length of the CDR3 is 15 residues. Trimming took 1 base from V and 0 from J, leaving 9 bases between them. Germline V gives CDR1 SNHLY, CDR2 FYNNEI. CDR3: CASSEDPGSNYGYTF. CDR3 nucleotide sequence: TGTGCCAGCAGTGAAGACCCAGGGTCTAACTATGGCTACACCTTC. Complete variable domain (other parts from reference TRBV2 and TRBJ1-2): EPEVTQTPSHQVTQMGQEVILRCVPISNHLYFYWYRQILGQKVEFLVSFYNNEISEKSEIFDDQFSVERPDGSNFTLKIRSTKLEDSAMYFCASSEDPGSNYGYTFGSGTRLTVV.

This clonotype was seen a handful of times. V and J are TRBV20-1 and TRBJ2-7; D may be TRBD2 (7 bases). The CDR3 is 16 residues long. Per germline, CDR1 DFQATT and CDR2 SNEGSKA (reference sequence). Trimming shortened V by 0 bases and J by 5 bases, and 20 bases separated the two germline ends. The CDR3 bases are TGCAGTGCTAGAGATCCCCTAGGGGGGGCCGGGAACGAGCAGTACTTC. This sequence encodes CSARDPLGGAGNEQYF.

This clonotype was found a few times. The V and J genes are TRBV28 and TRBJ2-3, with 8 bases identical to TRBD2. CDR1 and CDR2 (germline): MDHEN, SYDVKM. The CDR3 has 15 amino acids. J was trimmed by 1 base and V by 6 bases; bases with no gene match: 6. The CDR3: CASSRRGAGTDTQYF. DNA for the CDR3: TGTGCCAGCAGCCGGCGGGGGGCCGGCACAGATACGCAGTATTTT.

The chain recombines TRBV6-5 with TRBJ2-7; unclear D gene. CDR1 is MNHEY and CDR2 is SVGAGI in the germline V gene. The CDR3 length is 13 residues. V was pared by 3 bases and J by 0 bases, with 6 bases between. CDR3 region: CASSYRSSYEQYF. CDR3 sequence (DNA): TGTGCCAGCAGTTATAGGAGCTCCTACGAGCAGTACTTC.

V usage is TRBV20-1 and J usage is TRBJ1-1; 8 bases agree with TRBD1. Germline loops: CDR1 DFQATT, CDR2 SNEGSKA (reference sequence). The CDR3 is 12 amino acids. Unmatched junction bases numbered 4, after V lost 6 bases and J lost 4 bases. CDR3 in DNA: TGCAGTGCCAACAGGGGGGGCACTGAAGCTTTCTTT. Translated, it gives CSANRGGTEAFF.

This clonotype was recorded many times. This chain links TRBV29-1 with TRBJ1-3; D uncertain. The CDR3 is 12 residues long. Trimming stripped 6 bases from V and 0 bases from J, with 6 bases between. Germline V gene data show CDR1 as SQVTM and CDR2 as ANQGSEA. CDR3: CSVGRSGNTIYF. The CDR3, as DNA: TGCAGCGTCGGCCGCTCTGGAAACACCATATATTTT.

This clonotype came up many times. The chain is built from TRBV18 and TRBJ1-1, with 8 bases identical to TRBD1. This CDR3 comprises 17 residues. V shed 3 bases and J 4 bases; nucleotides not matched to a gene: 13. The V gene's germline CDR1 is KGHSH and CDR2 LQKENI. CDR3: CASSPGQGVVSRTEAFF. The CDR3 DNA reads as TGTGCCAGCTCACCCGGACAGGGAGTAGTGTCACGCACTGAAGCTTTCTTT.

This clonotype was seen a few times. The chain carries TRBV5-1 and TRBJ2-3, with a possible D match to TRBD1 (6 bases). The CDR3 runs 15 residues. V dropped 4 bases and J dropped 0 bases, with 12 bases sitting between them. Germline V lookup: CDR1 SGHRS, CDR2 YFSETQ. CDR3 in DNA: TGCGCCAGCAGCCCAAGGACAGAGAGCACAGATACGCAGTATTTT. It specifies CASSPRTESTDTQYF.

This clonotype appeared many times. The V and J genes are TRBV20-1 and TRBJ2-7, with D possibly matching TRBD2 (6 bases). Trimming stripped 5 bases from V and 6 bases from J, with 14 bases between. The CDR3 sequence is 12 residues long. Germline CDR1 and CDR2: DFQATT and SNEGSKA (reference sequence). The CDR3 sequence: CSAPGAGREQYF. The CDR3 bases are TGCAGTGCTCCGGGCGCGGGGCGCGAGCAGTACTTC.

This clonotype was recorded a few times. The chain employs TRBV28 and TRBJ1-2; 8 nucleotides align to TRBD1. CDR1 is MDHEN, CDR2 SYDVKM, per germline. The V and J ends lost 7 bases and 7 bases, in that order; junction bases with no gene match: 11. The CDR3 runs 14 residues. CDR3 bases: TGTGCCAGCACCCCGGGACAGGCGAGGAGTGGCTACACCTTC. Protein: CASTPGQARSGYTF.

This chain links TRBV19 with TRBJ2-5; D is possibly TRBD2 (6 bases). Germline CDR1 and CDR2: LNHDA and SQIVND (reference sequence). The CDR3 has 13 amino acids. Deletions cut 1 base from V and 10 bases from J, with 13 bases between. Here the CDR3 reads CASSIGSVGGQYF. Written as DNA, the CDR3 is TGTGCCAGTAGTATAGGATCAGTCGGGGGCCAGTACTTC.

This clonotype was picked up many times. The V call is TRBV4-1, the J call TRBJ2-3; TRBD2 agrees at 14 bases. After removal of 5 bases from V and 4 bases from J, the junction contained 20 bases not matched to a gene. Per germline, CDR1 MGHRA and CDR2 YSYEKL. The CDR3 runs to 21 residues. For the CDR3, the DNA is TGCGCCAGCAGCTACGGACTAGCGGGGGGCCGCCACCGATCTGACGCAGATACGCAGTATTTT. Protein product: CASSYGLAGGRHRSDADTQYF.

This clonotype was seen a few times. This chain joins TRBV6-1 and TRBJ2-7, with D perhaps being TRBD1 or TRBD2 (5 bases each). Germline assignment: CDR1 MNHNS and CDR2 SASEGT. Trimming took 5 bases from V and 0 from J, leaving 14 bases between them. The CDR3 loop spans 15 amino acids. CDR3 loop: CASSPGTASSYEQYF. The CDR3 region has the DNA TGTGCCAGCAGTCCCGGGACCGCCAGCTCCTACGAGCAGTACTTC.

Only a few counts were recorded for this clonotype. The rearrangement joins TRBV12-3 or TRBV12-4 to TRBJ2-3, with a weak D call TRBD2 (5 bases). Deletions cut 6 bases from V and 6 bases from J, with 7 bases between. This CDR3 has 11 residues. The chain's CDR3 is CASSTSDTQYF. CDR3 DNA sequence: TGTGCCAGCAGCACTAGTGATACGCAGTATTTT.

This clonotype was found many times. CDR3 in amino acids: CASSLVPGPAGETQYF. CDR3 nucleotide sequence: TGCGCCAGCAGCTTGGTCCCCGGGCCCGCTGGAGAGACCCAGTACTTC. The V and J genes are TRBV5-1 and TRBJ2-5; D remains ambiguous. Germline V lookup: CDR1 SGHRS, CDR2 YFSETQ. The V gene lost 0 bases and the J gene lost 4 bases, with 16 bases spanning the gap. The CDR3 totals 16 residues.

This clonotype was observed many times. The chain employs TRBV29-1 and TRBJ2-2; 7 bases line up with TRBD1. The CDR3 loop spans 14 amino acids. Germline V lookup: CDR1 SQVTM, CDR2 ANQGSEA. V shed 3 bases, J shed 2 bases, and the junction held 3 bases outside the gene matches. CDR3 DNA sequence: TGCAGCGTTGAGGGGACAGCAAACACCGGGGAGCTGTTTTTT. It specifies CSVEGTANTGELFF.

This clonotype was seen a few times. CDR3 coding DNA: TGTGCCAGCAGGCCCACGTATGCGCGGTACGAGCAGTACTTC. Translation gives CASRPTYARYEQYF. V gene TRBV2 combines with J gene TRBJ2-7, with D uncertain. This CDR3 has 14 amino acids. With 6 bases removed from V and 4 bases from J, the gap between germline ends came to 16 bases. Germline values: CDR1 SNHLY, CDR2 FYNNEI.

In its sample, this clonotype was seen many times. This chain joins TRBV7-7 and TRBJ1-1; D uncertain. Germline lookup yields CDR1 SSHAT and CDR2 FNYEAQ (reference sequence). V was trimmed by 1 base and J by 6 bases, leaving 9 bases between them. This CDR3 region has 13 residues. CDR3 nucleotide sequence: TGTGCCAGCAGCTTAGGGATAGGAGCTGAAGCTTTCTTT. Protein: CASSLGIGAEAFF.

This clonotype was counted at least ten times. The chain is built from TRBV23-1 and TRBJ2-1; TRBD2 matches 11 bases. TRBV23-1 is placed among ORFs of uncertain function. V was pared by 2 bases and J by 5 bases, with 14 bases of the junction left unmatched. CDR3 length: 19 amino acids. In DNA form, the CDR3 reads TGCGCCAGCAGTCAACACTGTCTAGCGGGGGGCCCTCGCAACAATGAGCAGTTCTTC. This translates into CASSQHCLAGGPRNNEQFF.

Here the CDR3 reads CASKNVINQPQHF. CDR3 sequence (DNA): TGTGCCAGCAAGAACGTGATCAATCAGCCCCAGCATTTT. The chain uses TRBV28 and TRBJ1-5; D not certain. CDR1 and CDR2 (germline): MDHEN, SYDVKM. Trimming stripped 7 bases from V and 3 bases from J, with 10 bases between. The CDR3 runs 13 residues.

This clonotype was recorded many times. This chain uses TRBV7-9 with TRBJ2-2; D is ambiguous. V lost 5 bases to trimming and J lost 5 bases, with 9 bases between them. In germline, CDR1 is SEHNR, CDR2 FQNEAQ (reference sequence). This CDR3 spans 13 amino acids. CDR3 loop: CASSARGTGELFF. CDR3 nucleotide sequence: TGTGCCAGCAGCGCGAGAGGTACCGGGGAGCTGTTTTTT.

At least ten counts were recorded for this clonotype. This chain links TRBV3-1 with TRBJ2-7; D is undetermined. V lost 4 bases and J 1 base, leaving 20 bases between the germline ends. The germline gives CDR1 LGHDT, CDR2 YNNKEL (reference sequence). This CDR3 has 17 amino acids. For the CDR3, the DNA is TGTGCCAGCAGCCCCCGAAGATATCTTCGGAATTCCTACGAGCAGTACTTC. Amino acids: CASSPRRYLRNSYEQYF.

This clonotype was found many times. V gene TRBV3-1 combines with J gene TRBJ1-2; 7 bases align to TRBD1. The germline V gene encodes CDR1 LGHDT and CDR2 YNNKEL (reference sequence). The CDR3 has 14 amino acids. Trimming at V came to 3 bases and at J to 7 bases, leaving 8 bases not matched to a gene. The DNA of the CDR3 is TGTGCCAGCAGCCAGATGACAGGGTTGGGTGGCTACACCTTC. It is translated as CASSQMTGLGGYTF.

The V gene is TRBV7-3, the J gene TRBJ2-3, with a weak D call TRBD1 (7 bases). Germline-derived CDR1 and CDR2 are SGHTA and FQGTGA. The CDR3 contains 15 residues. The germline V and J ends were trimmed by 2 bases and 5 bases, with 14 bases remaining between them. CDR3 bases: TGTGCCAGCAGCTTACAGGGGGGCGCCGGAGATACGCAGTATTTT. Protein: CASSLQGGAGDTQYF.

This clonotype turned up a few times. The rearrangement uses TRBV5-1 and TRBJ1-5, with 9 bases lining up with TRBD1. This CDR3 region has 14 residues. Germline V CDR1 and CDR2: SGHRS, YFSETQ. With 4 bases clipped from V and 10 bases from J, the junction kept 9 bases outside the gene matches. In nucleotides, the CDR3 is TGCGCCAGCAGCCCAGCCGGGACAGGGAACCCCCAGCATTTT. Protein sequence: CASSPAGTGNPQHF.

There are many counts of this clonotype. This rearrangement joins TRBV5-1 to TRBJ1-2, with 7 nucleotides matching TRBD1. CDR3 length equals 14 residues. After removal of 4 bases from V and 2 bases from J, the junction contained 5 bases not matched to a gene. Germline CDR1 is SGHRS and CDR2 is YFSETQ. This chain's CDR3 is CASSQGTENYGYTF. The CDR3 coding sequence is TGCGCCAGCAGCCAAGGGACAGAAAACTATGGCTACACCTTC.

This clonotype was observed at least ten times. This chain uses TRBV18 with TRBJ1-1, with 9 bases fitting TRBD1. The CDR3 sequence is 16 residues long. The germline gives CDR1 KGHSH, CDR2 LQKENI. The J segment lost 5 bases and the V segment lost 3 bases, leaving 10 bases of the junction unmatched. The CDR3 nucleotides are TGTGCCAGCTCACCTGTCTTGGGACAGGGACGGACTGAAGCTTTCTTT. Amino acid sequence: CASSPVLGQGRTEAFF.